Listed here are 19 T cell receptor beta chains from one sample, sequenced in a study of cytomegalovirus exposure and HLA in healthy donors. This PCR relied on a set of 60 Vbeta primers and 13 Jbeta primers. The protocol was immunoSEQ multiplex PCR, while the TCRdb copy is restricted to in-frame clones and leaves out a portion. Of 120,000 or so clones in the sample, 80% were seen once. The sequenced sample consisted of PBMCs. The receptors were gathered from a male donor in good health and CMV-seronegative.

This clone was observed a handful of times. This chain joins TRBV4-1 and TRBJ2-7, with a possible D match to TRBD2 (6 bases). This CDR3 contains 15 residues. Trimming stripped 1 base from V and 0 bases from J, with 10 bases between. The germline V gene has CDR1 MGHRA and CDR2 YSYEKL. The CDR3 here is CASSQASASSYEQYF. CDR3 coding DNA: TGCGCCAGCAGCCAAGCTAGCGCAAGCTCCTACGAGCAGTACTTC.

The CDR3 region has the DNA TGTGCCAGCAGCTTGGAACCCGACACCCCCTACGAGCAGTACTTC. It specifies CASSLEPDTPYEQYF. This chain uses TRBV5-4 with TRBJ2-7, with D unresolved. Germline V gene data show CDR1 as SGHNT and CDR2 as YYREEE (reference sequence). V dropped 0 bases and J dropped 2 bases, with 12 bases sitting between them. The CDR3 sequence is 15 residues long.

The chain uses TRBV9 and TRBJ2-7, with D possibly matching TRBD1 (6 bases). From germline, CDR1 is SGDLS and CDR2 YYNGEE. V shed 4 bases and J shed 3 bases, with 14 bases lying between them. The CDR3 length is 14 residues. CDR3 loop: CASSPRTAFYEQYF. In DNA form, the CDR3 reads TGTGCCAGCAGCCCCCGGACAGCATTCTACGAGCAGTACTTC.

The chain has TRBV25-1 and TRBJ1-5; D unclear. V was pared by 4 bases and J by 8 bases, with 12 bases between. The germline V gene encodes CDR1 MGHDK and CDR2 SYGVNS. This CDR3 spans 13 amino acids. For the CDR3, the DNA is TGTGCCAGCAGTGCAAGGCGGGATGAGCCCCAGCATTTT. This codes for CASSARRDEPQHF. Looking up the rest from reference TRBV25-1 and TRBJ1-5 gives the full variable domain: EADIYQTPRYLVIGTGKKITLECSQTMGHDKMYWYQQDPGMELHLIHYSYGVNSTEKGDLSSESTVSRIRTEHFPLTLESARPSHTSQYLCASSARRDEPQHFGDGTRLSIL.

The table lists this clone with a count of one. At one of its ends the junction is not consistent with the germline gene, which may arise from a read error. The rearrangement links TRBV7-9 to TRBJ1-1; the D gene is possibly TRBD1 (5 bases). Germline assignment: CDR1 SEHNR and CDR2 FQNEAQ (reference sequence). The CDR3 consists of 12 residues. The CDR3 here is CSSRTGNTEAFF. CDR3 DNA sequence: TGTTCCAGCAGAACAGGCAACACTGAAGCTTTCTTT.

The V gene is TRBV7-6, the J gene TRBJ2-2, with 8 bases fitting TRBD2. The CDR3 consists of 16 residues. Germline loops: CDR1 SGHVS, CDR2 FNYEAQ. The V and J ends lost 1 base and 4 bases, in that order; junction bases with no gene match: 5. Here the CDR3 reads CASSLGAGVVTGELFF. For the CDR3, the DNA is TGTGCCAGCAGCTTAGGAGCGGGAGTTGTCACCGGGGAGCTGTTTTTT.

A few counts support this clone. At one of its ends the junction is not consistent with the germline gene, which may arise from a read error. This chain links TRBV30 with TRBJ2-4, with D possibly being TRBD2 (5 bases). The CDR3 runs 15 residues. The V gene's germline CDR1 is GTSNPN and CDR2 SVGIG (reference sequence). CDR3 amino acids: CAWSGASLAKNSQYF. CDR3 nucleotide sequence: TGTGCCTGGAGTGGCGCATCGCTAGCCAAAAACAGTCAGTACTTC. The variable domain in full, completed from reference TRBV30 and TRBJ2-4, reads SQTIHQWPATLVQPVGSPLSLECTVEGTSNPNLYWYRQAAGRGLQLLFYSVGIGQISSEVPQNLSASRPQDRQFILSSKKLLLSDSGFYLCAWSGASLAKNSQYFGAGTRLSVL.

This clone was counted a single time. The chain is built from TRBV11-1 and TRBJ1-1, with TRBD1 matching over 11 bases. J gave up 5 bases and V 5 bases, and 4 bases lay outside the gene matches. The CDR3 covers 14 residues. CDR1 and CDR2 (germline): SGHAT, FQDESV (reference sequence). The CDR3: CASSPGTGGTEAFF. The CDR3 bases are TGTGCCAGCAGCCCCGGGACAGGGGGTACTGAAGCTTTCTTT.

CDR3 nucleotides: TGCGCCAGCAGCCCCTCCTTCGCAGGGGGCCTAGGTTACAATGAGCAGTTCTTC. Its translation: CASSPSFAGGLGYNEQFF. The chain joins TRBV4-1 to TRBJ2-1; 8 nucleotides agree with TRBD1. The germline V gene encodes CDR1 MGHRA and CDR2 YSYEKL. The ends lost 4 bases at V and 4 bases at J; junction bases unmatched: 15. CDR3 length: 18 residues.

This chain uses TRBV7-6 with TRBJ1-1; a possible D gene is TRBD1 (6 bases). Germline-derived CDR1 and CDR2 are SGHVS and FNYEAQ. The V gene lost 4 bases and the J gene lost 4 bases, with 16 bases spanning the gap. CDR3 size: 15 residues. CDR3 protein: CASSSGKGVATEAFF. CDR3 in DNA: TGTGCCAGCAGCTCCGGCAAGGGGGTCGCCACTGAAGCTTTCTTT.

This chain uses TRBV5-1 with TRBJ2-2; D might be TRBD2 (6 bases). V shed 0 bases and J shed 5 bases, with 11 bases lying between them. CDR1 is SGHRS, CDR2 YFSETQ, per germline. There are 15 residues in the CDR3. The CDR3 DNA reads as TGCGCCAGCAGCTTGGGCGCCAGCGGGACCGGGGAGCTGTTTTTT. This gives the protein CASSLGASGTGELFF.

This clone was counted a few times. V and J are TRBV7-9 and TRBJ2-1, with TRBD2 as a possible D gene (6 bases). The germline gives CDR1 SEHNR, CDR2 FQNEAQ (reference sequence). The CDR3 totals 15 residues. The ends were cut back, 6 bases at V and 4 bases at J, with 16 bases in the middle. The CDR3 DNA reads TGTGCCAGCAGGTATCCGGGACTTAAATACAATGAGCAGTTCTTC. It specifies CASRYPGLKYNEQFF.

This clone was counted between two and nine times. The rearrangement joins TRBV7-2 to TRBJ1-1; D not resolved. Between the trimmed V and J ends, which lost 5 bases and 1 base, there was a span of 2 bases. Looked up from germline, CDR1 is SGHTA and CDR2 is FQGNSA. The CDR3 loop spans 11 amino acids. The CDR3 nucleotides read TGTGCCAGCAGCCGGAACACTGAAGCTTTCTTT. Translated: CASSRNTEAFF.

The rearrangement uses TRBV7-2 and TRBJ1-2; weak D call: TRBD1 (5 bases). CDR3 length equals 13 residues. The germline V gene encodes CDR1 SGHTA and CDR2 FQGNSA. Trimming removed 5 bases at V and 4 bases at J, with 11 bases between. CDR3 sequence reads: CASSIGTSYGYTF. The CDR3 DNA is TGTGCCAGCAGCATCGGGACTTCCTATGGCTACACCTTC.

This chain connects TRBV25-1 to TRBJ1-1, with 10 bases fitting TRBD1. The V gene end was trimmed by 3 bases and the J gene end by 5 bases; junction bases not matched to a gene: 6. Germline V gives CDR1 MGHDK, CDR2 SYGVNS. This CDR3 region has 15 residues. The CDR3 loop reads CASSDPRTGGTEAFF. The CDR3 bases are TGTGCCAGCAGTGACCCCAGGACAGGGGGGACTGAAGCTTTCTTT.

The chain uses TRBV30 and TRBJ1-5; D remains ambiguous. The CDR3 has 15 amino acids. V lost 0 bases and J lost 6, with 15 bases in between. Germline V gene lookup returns CDR1 GTSNPN and CDR2 SVGIG (reference sequence). CDR3 protein: CAWSVLGIGSQPQHF. The CDR3 DNA reads TGTGCCTGGAGTGTACTGGGTATCGGGAGTCAGCCCCAGCATTTT.

The V gene is TRBV2, the J gene TRBJ1-3; D is possibly TRBD1 (6 bases). Germline lookup yields CDR1 SNHLY and CDR2 FYNNEI. V gave up 3 bases and J gave up 0 bases, with 9 bases separating them. CDR3 length: 15 amino acids. The CDR3 DNA sequence: TGTGCCAGCAGTGAGGGGGGGGCCTCTGGAAACACCATATATTTT. Protein sequence: CASSEGGASGNTIYF.

The chain links TRBV27 to TRBJ2-1; TRBD1 might be the D (5 bases). The CDR3 length is 15 residues. From germline, CDR1 is MNHEY and CDR2 SMNVEV (reference sequence). Between the trimmed V and J ends, which lost 2 bases and 2 bases, there was a span of 10 bases. The DNA for the CDR3 is TGTGCCAGCAGTTTAGTGGGGCCCCCCTACAATGAGCAGTTCTTC. This encodes CASSLVGPPYNEQFF.

V usage is TRBV19 and J usage is TRBJ2-2; 10 positions agree with TRBD1. The CDR3 has 15 amino acids. Unmatched junction bases numbered 3, after V lost 5 bases and J lost 3 bases. The V gene's germline CDR1 is LNHDA and CDR2 SQIVND (reference sequence). CDR3 residues: CASSPTGGHTGELFF. The CDR3 DNA sequence: TGTGCCAGTAGTCCGACAGGGGGCCACACCGGGGAGCTGTTTTTT.